The clone carrying this T cell receptor beta chain was seen more than once but under ten times. This sample is drawn from a study of response to subunit inactivated influenza vaccine. This CDR3 has 13 residues. Germline CDR1 DFQATT, CDR2 SNEGSKA (reference sequence). V was trimmed by 0 bases and J by 10 bases, leaving 12 bases between them. TCRdb processed the RT-PCR reads anew with MiXCR; each CDR3 protein has one entry. This sample has 500,000 or so distinct CDR3 sequences, with 15% to 20% found just once. The starting material was CD4+ T cells sorted from PBMCs, obtained around 25 months after vaccination. The source of this sequence is a man between 50 and 69 years old who received an inactivated influenza vaccine. The genes are TRBV20-1 and TRBJ2-2, with D hard to call. The CDR3 reads CSARDFRFQELFF. CDR3 nucleotide sequence: TGCAGTGCTAGAGATTTCCGGTTTCAGGAGCTGTTTTTT.